This TCR beta chain is from a study of shared clonotypes between healthy human individuals. Study details: Each donor's CD4 naive and CD4 memory cells filled three plates apiece, CD8 naive two, and CD8 memory one. Study-wide findings and caveats: Approximately 4.5% was the fraction of naive CD4 clonotypes found shared across a handful of donors.

Only in-frame clones appear in the TCRdb table, and some are missing; sequencing was by immunoSEQ multiplex PCR. This sample has approximately 2.4 million clones; 95% occur once, and the top ten carry approximately 0.13%. The CDR3 is 14 amino acids. V was cut by 8 bases and J by 9 bases, with 22 bases left in between. Germline values: CDR1 MDHEN, CDR2 SYDVKM. Regarding this clone: The antigen remains undetermined.

The sequence came from a man between 18 and 29 years old in good health. The rearrangement links TRBV28 to TRBJ2-5; a weak D match, TRBD2 (7 bases). Sequences were obtained from naive CD4+ T cells sorted from blood. As for subset: CD45RA+ positively selected. The CDR3 protein is CASGFKGGPYPQYF. CDR3 bases: TGTGCCAGCGGGTTCAAGGGGGGGCCCTATCCCCAGTACTTC.